This T cell receptor (beta chain) originates from a study of blood T cells in healthy people across ages. This clonotype was picked up many times. CDR3 size: 15 residues. The junction had 2 bases not matched to a gene; V was cut back by 0 bases and J by 4 bases. Looked up from germline, CDR1 is MGHRA and CDR2 is YSYEKL. A J-beta primer mix and a sample-barcoded 5' primer were used in a second PCR of roughly 7 to 12 cycles. TCRdb reprocessed the 5' RACE reads via MiXCR and lists one record per CDR3 protein. Of some 760,000 distinct CDR3 sequences in the sample, roughly 25% were seen once. These same data were also listed under a study on T cells of mothers and their children.

Sequenced input: blood. This TCR came from a boy younger than 18 in good health. The V and J genes are TRBV4-1 and TRBJ2-1; 8 nucleotides align to TRBD1. CDR3 in DNA: TGCGCCAGCAGCCAAGACAGGGGGCCATACAATGAGCAGTTCTTC. This codes for CASSQDRGPYNEQFF.